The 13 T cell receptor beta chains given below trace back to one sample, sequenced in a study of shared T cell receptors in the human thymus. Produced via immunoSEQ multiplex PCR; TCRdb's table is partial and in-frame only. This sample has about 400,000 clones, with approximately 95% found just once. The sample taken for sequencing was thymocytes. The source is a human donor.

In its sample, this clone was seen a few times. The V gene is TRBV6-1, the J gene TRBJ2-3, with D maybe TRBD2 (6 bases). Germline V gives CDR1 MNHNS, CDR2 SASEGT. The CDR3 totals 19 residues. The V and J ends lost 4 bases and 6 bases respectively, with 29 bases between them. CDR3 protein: CASSGEDDFGGKGRDTQYF. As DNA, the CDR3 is TGTGCCAGCAGTGGAGAGGACGATTTCGGCGGGAAGGGTAGGGATACGCAGTATTTT.

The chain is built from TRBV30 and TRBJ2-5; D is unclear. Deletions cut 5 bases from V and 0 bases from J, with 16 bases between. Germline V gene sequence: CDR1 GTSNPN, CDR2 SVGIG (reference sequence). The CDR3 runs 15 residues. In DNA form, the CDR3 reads TGTGCCTGGGGTGACCTAGGTATCCACCAAGAGACCCAGTACTTC. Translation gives CAWGDLGIHQETQYF.

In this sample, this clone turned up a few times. CDR3 nucleotides: TGCGCCAGCCGACACACTGAAGCTTTCTTT. It encodes CASRHTEAFF. The J gene is TRBJ1-1, the V gene TRBV10-1; D not resolved. V was pared by 8 bases and J by 3 bases, with 4 bases between. Germline assignment: CDR1 WNHNN and CDR2 SYGVQD (reference sequence). The CDR3 runs 10 residues.

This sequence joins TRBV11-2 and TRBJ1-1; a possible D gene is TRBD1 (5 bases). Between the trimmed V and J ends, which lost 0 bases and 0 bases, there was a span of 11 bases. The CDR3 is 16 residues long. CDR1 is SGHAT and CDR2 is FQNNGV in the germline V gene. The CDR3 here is CASSLDSGTMNTEAFF. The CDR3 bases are TGTGCCAGCAGCTTAGATTCTGGGACCATGAACACTGAAGCTTTCTTT.

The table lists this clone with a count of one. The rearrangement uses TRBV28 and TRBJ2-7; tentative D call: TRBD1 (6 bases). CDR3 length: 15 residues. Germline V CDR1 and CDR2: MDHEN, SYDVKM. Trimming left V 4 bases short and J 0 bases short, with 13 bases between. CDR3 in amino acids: CASSYYRVPSYEQYF. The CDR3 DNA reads TGTGCCAGCAGTTATTACAGGGTCCCCTCCTACGAGCAGTACTTC. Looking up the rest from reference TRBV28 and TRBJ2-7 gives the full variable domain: DVKVTQSSRYLVKRTGEKVFLECVQDMDHENMFWYRQDPGLGLRLIYFSYDVKMKEKGDIPEGYSVSREKKERFSLILESASTNQTSMYLCASSYYRVPSYEQYFGPGTRLTVT.

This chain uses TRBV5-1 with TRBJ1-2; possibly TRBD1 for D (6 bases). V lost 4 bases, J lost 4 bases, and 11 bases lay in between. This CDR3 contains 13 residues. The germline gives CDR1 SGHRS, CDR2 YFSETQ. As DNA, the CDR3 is TGCGCCAGCAGCGGCGGGACAATCTATGGCTACACCTTC. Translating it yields CASSGGTIYGYTF.

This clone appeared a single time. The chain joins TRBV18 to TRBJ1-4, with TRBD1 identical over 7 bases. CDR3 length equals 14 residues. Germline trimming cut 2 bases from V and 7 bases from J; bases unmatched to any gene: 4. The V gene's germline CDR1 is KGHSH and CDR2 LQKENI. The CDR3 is CASSPDRVGEKLFF. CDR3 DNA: TGTGCCAGCTCACCAGACAGGGTTGGTGAAAAACTGTTTTTT.

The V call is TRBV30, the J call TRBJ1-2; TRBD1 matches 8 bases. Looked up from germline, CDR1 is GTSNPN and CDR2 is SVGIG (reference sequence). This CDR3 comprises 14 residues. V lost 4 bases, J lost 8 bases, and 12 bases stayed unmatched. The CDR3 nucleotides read TGTGCCTGGACGAGACAGGGGCCCCGCGGGGGCTACACCTTC. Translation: CAWTRQGPRGGYTF.

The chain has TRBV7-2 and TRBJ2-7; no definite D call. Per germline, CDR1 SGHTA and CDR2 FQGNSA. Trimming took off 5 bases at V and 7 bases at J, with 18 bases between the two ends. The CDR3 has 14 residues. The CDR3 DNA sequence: TGTGCCAGCAGCGTAGGATCTGGATCTCGGGAGCAGTACTTC. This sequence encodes CASSVGSGSREQYF. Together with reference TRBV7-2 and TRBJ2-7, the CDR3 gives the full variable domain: GAGVSQSPSNKVTEKGKDVELRCDPISGHTALYWYRQSLGQGLEFLIYFQGNSAPDKSGLPSDRFSAERTGGSVSTLTIQRTQQEDSAVYLCASSVGSGSREQYFGPGTRLTVT.

CDR3 nucleotides: TGTGCCAGCAGCTTTCTACAGGGAGGTGAAAAACTGTTTTTT. Translation gives CASSFLQGGEKLFF. The chain carries TRBV13 and TRBJ1-4; D possibly corresponds to TRBD1 (6 bases). The CDR3 has 14 residues. The V gene's germline CDR1 is PRHDT and CDR2 FYEKMQ (reference sequence). The V and J ends lost 3 bases and 7 bases respectively, with 12 bases between them.

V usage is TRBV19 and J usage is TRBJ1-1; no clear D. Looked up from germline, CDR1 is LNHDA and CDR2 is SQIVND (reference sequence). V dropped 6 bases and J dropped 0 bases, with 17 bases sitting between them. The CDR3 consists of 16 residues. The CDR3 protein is CASRSTRLTMNTEAFF. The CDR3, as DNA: TGTGCCAGTAGGTCGACACGGCTTACCATGAACACTGAAGCTTTCTTT.

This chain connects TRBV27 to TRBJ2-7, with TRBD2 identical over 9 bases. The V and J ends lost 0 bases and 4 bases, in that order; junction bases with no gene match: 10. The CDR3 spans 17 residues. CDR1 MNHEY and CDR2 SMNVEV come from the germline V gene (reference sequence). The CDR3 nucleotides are TGTGCCAGCAGTTTATCCCCCGGGCGGGAGGGGTCGTACGAGCAGTACTTC. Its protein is CASSLSPGREGSYEQYF.

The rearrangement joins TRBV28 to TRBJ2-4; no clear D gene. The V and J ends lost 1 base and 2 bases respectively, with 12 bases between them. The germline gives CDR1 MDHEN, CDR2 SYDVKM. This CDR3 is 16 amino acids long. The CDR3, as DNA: TGTGCCAGCAGTTTATTATTTGACGGGCCCAAAAACATTCAGTACTTC. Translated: CASSLLFDGPKNIQYF.